Here is one T cell receptor (beta chain) with its context. Its antigen specificity is not known. The sample holds no much larger clone one base away, and base qualities are not on file. No immune events, such as infections, were documented for the healthy donors during the collection period. Blood repertoires from healthy donors were used as a training cohort for calibrating time-dependent variance in a beta-binomial model of differential abundance of T-cell clones. There were roughly 10 healthy donors in the training cohort, of whom 3 were female and 7 were male. On average the donors were around 41 years old, and their ages spanned roughly 29 to 70 years. Obtained from a commercial supplier, whole blood was collected from each healthy donor at three time points set about two weeks apart. For immunosequencing, genomic DNA was extracted from whole blood that had not been sorted. These data belong to a study of identifying expanded T cells in peripheral blood (dated by TCRdb to the late 2010s). Broadly, across the study: Separate aliquots of the same genomic DNA pool were sequenced to produce technical replicates, and four replicates were compared in pairs. General conclusions and limits of the study: It was expected by the authors that biological variance in healthy repertoires might increase further over much longer intervals, such as months to years. Variance in clone template counts between approximately 2-week samples significantly increased with total template count across all healthy donors. Approximately 1.2 differentially abundant clones were flagged by the binomial model between technical replicates, whereas about 17 and 20 were flagged over approximately two weeks and four weeks, respectively. Across all healthy-donor time intervals, the beta-binomial model significantly cut both the number of clones called differentially abundant and the false-positive rate.

The CDR3 spans 14 residues, from the cysteine through the phenylalanine. Kept here is only the CDR3 DNA, which spans 42 bases and is read in frame from base 1. V loses 1 base, J loses 9 bases, and the germline ends lie 14 bases apart. As encoded in the germline V gene, CDR1 is SGHDN while CDR2 is FVKESK. TCRbeta CDR3 regions were profiled with the immunoSEQ Assay using bias-controlled multiplex PCR amplification of genomic DNA. On the authors' methods: To quantify the absolute abundance of each unique TCRbeta CDR3 region, the sequences were collapsed and filtered. Differential abundance was tested with two models: a binomial (Fisher-equivalent) model and a beta-binomial model that adds time-dependent variance fitted from healthy donors. Clones with fewer than 5 combined templates were removed, and a clone was called differentially abundant if the clone's Benjamini-Hochberg FDR was below 0.01. In the beta-binomial model, variance was expressed as a function of the total template count across the two samples, in the form v = (b*log(k)+a)^2. This immuneACCESS table, as held by TCRdb, lists in-frame sequences with V and J called but not all clones. Of the missing ones, under half trace to an unresolved V gene in checked studies; the others have no known cause. The DNA gave D and trimming, while V, J and clone size come from that table. This sample gives 100,000 or so clones in total; 70% to 90% of them show up just once. Around 14% of the sample goes to the ten largest clones.

The TCR originated in a person aged 18 to 70 in good health. Recombination connected TRBV14 to TRBJ2-3; the D region possibly corresponds to TRBD2 (6 bases align). The specimen was blood. Read as DNA, the sequence is TGTGCCAGCAGCCAAGGGGGCTCGCGGGGCACGCAGTATTTT. Its amino acids are CASSQGGSRGTQYF.